The T cell receptor beta chain described here comes from a study of blood T cell repertoires in COVID-19. Looking at the study overall: Sample material is recorded as cDNA or gDNA derived from T cells, B-cell-depleted T cells, or PBMCs.

Libraries were prepared by immunoSEQ multiplex PCR; TCRdb keeps only in-frame clonotypes and omits some of them. The table lists about 41,000 clones, about 86% of them singletons, with approximately 45% in the top ten. This TCR was recovered from a woman of 80 years or more with active or convalescent COVID-19. The sample taken for sequencing was peripheral blood.

The CDR3 sequence is CASSLGQNTGELFF. CDR3 coding DNA: TGTGCCAGCAGCTTGGGACAGAACACCGGGGAGCTGTTTTTT. The chain couples TRBV5-6 to TRBJ2-2; D gene uncertain. The CDR3 is 14 amino acids. V lost 0 bases and J 1 base, leaving 4 bases between the germline ends. Germline lookup yields CDR1 SGHDT and CDR2 YYEEEE.